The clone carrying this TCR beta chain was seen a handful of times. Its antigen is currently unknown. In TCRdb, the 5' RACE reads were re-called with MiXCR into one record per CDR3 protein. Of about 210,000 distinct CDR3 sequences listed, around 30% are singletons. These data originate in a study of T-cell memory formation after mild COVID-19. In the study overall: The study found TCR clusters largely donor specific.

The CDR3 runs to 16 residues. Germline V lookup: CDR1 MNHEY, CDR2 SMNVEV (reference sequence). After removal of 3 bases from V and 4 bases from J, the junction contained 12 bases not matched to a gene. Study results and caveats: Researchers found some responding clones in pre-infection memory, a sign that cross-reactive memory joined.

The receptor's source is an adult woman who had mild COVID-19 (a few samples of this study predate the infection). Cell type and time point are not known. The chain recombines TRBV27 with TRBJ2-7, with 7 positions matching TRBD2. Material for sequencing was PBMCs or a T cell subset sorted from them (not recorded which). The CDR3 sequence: CASSFLRASGLYEQYF. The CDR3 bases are TGTGCCAGCAGTTTTCTGAGGGCTAGCGGCCTTTACGAGCAGTACTTC.